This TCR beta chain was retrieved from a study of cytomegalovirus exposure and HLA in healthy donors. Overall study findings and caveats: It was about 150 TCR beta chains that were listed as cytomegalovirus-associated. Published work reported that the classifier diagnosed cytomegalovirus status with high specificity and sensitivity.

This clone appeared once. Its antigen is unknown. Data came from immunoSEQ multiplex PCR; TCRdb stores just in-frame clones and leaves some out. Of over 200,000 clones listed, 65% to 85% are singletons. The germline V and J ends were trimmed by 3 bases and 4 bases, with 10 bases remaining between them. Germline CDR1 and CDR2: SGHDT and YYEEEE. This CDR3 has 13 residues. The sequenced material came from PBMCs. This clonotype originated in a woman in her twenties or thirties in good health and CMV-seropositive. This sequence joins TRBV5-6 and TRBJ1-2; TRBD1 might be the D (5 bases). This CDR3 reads CASSWADSYGYTF. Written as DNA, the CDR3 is TGTGCCAGCAGCTGGGCCGACAGCTATGGCTACACCTTC.